The 20 T cell receptor beta chains given below trace back to one sample, sequenced in a study of blood T cell repertoires in COVID-19. Clones were sequenced by immunoSEQ multiplex PCR, and TCRdb holds only the in-frame ones, with some missing. The sample holds just over 300,000 clones, about 89% seen once. Sequencing was done on a sample of PBMCs or T cells enriched from blood (not recorded which). The receptor source for this set is a woman aged 40-49 years who had recovered from COVID-19.

This chain connects TRBV7-9 to TRBJ1-4; TRBD1 agrees at 11 bases. Germline CDR1 reads SEHNR; CDR2 reads FQNEAQ (reference sequence). The CDR3 has 16 amino acids. J was trimmed by 7 bases and V by 7 bases; bases with no gene match: 11. CDR3 amino acids: CASTPFRGTGGEKLFF. The CDR3 bases are TGTGCCAGCACCCCCTTTAGAGGGACAGGGGGTGAAAAACTGTTTTTT.

The chain joins TRBV12-3 or TRBV12-4 to TRBJ1-2; D possibly corresponds to TRBD1 (5 bases). The CDR3 length is 13 residues. Deletions cut 6 bases from V and 3 bases from J, with 11 bases between. The CDR3 loop is CASSTDSYYGYTF. DNA for the CDR3: TGTGCCAGCAGCACCGACAGCTACTATGGCTACACCTTC.

This clone has just a few counts. The chain is built from TRBV5-6 and TRBJ1-1, with a weak D call TRBD1 (5 bases). This CDR3 has 13 amino acids. CDR1 SGHDT and CDR2 YYEEEE come from the germline V gene. V lost 1 base, J lost 4 bases, and 8 bases lay in between. The CDR3 loop reads CASSLLQGTEAFF. DNA for the CDR3: TGTGCCAGCAGCTTGCTCCAGGGCACTGAAGCTTTCTTT. Filled out from reference TRBV5-6 and TRBJ1-1, the complete variable domain reads DAGVTQSPTHLIKTRGQQVTLRCSPKSGHDTVSWYQQALGQGPQFIFQYYEEEERQRGNFPDRFSGHQFPNYSSELNVNALLLGDSALYLCASSLLQGTEAFFGQGTRLTVV.

CDR3 region: CASSPRGQMNTEAFF. In nucleotides, the CDR3 is TGTGCCAGCTCACCACGGGGACAGATGAACACTGAAGCTTTCTTT. The J gene is TRBJ1-1, the V gene TRBV18; 7 nucleotides line up with TRBD1. The CDR3 totals 15 residues. The V gene end was trimmed by 1 base and the J gene end by 0 bases; junction bases not matched to a gene: 2. The V gene's germline CDR1 is KGHSH and CDR2 LQKENI.

V is TRBV7-2 and J is TRBJ1-2; a possible D gene is TRBD1 (6 bases). Germline lookup yields CDR1 SGHTA and CDR2 FQGNSA. The V and J ends lost 1 base and 1 base respectively, with 10 bases between them. The CDR3 has 15 residues. The CDR3 DNA follows: TGTGCCAGCAGCTTAGGTCAGGGGATTAACTATGGCTACACCTTC. The encoded protein is CASSLGQGINYGYTF.

This chain links TRBV4-1 with TRBJ1-4; perhaps TRBD1 as D (6 bases). Trimming cost V 1 base and J 7 bases, with 16 bases left between them. Germline CDR1 and CDR2: MGHRA and YSYEKL. The CDR3 runs to 16 residues. The CDR3 region has the DNA TGCGCCAGCAGCCAAGGGACAGTGGGTAGGGGTGAAAAACTGTTTTTT. This encodes CASSQGTVGRGEKLFF.

This clone has just one count. The chain couples TRBV7-8 to TRBJ2-7, with 8 bases matching TRBD2. After removal of 2 bases from V and 3 bases from J, the junction contained 9 bases not matched to a gene. Looked up from germline, CDR1 is SGHVS and CDR2 is FQNEAQ. The CDR3 has 16 residues. The CDR3 sequence: CASSLLTAGDIYEQYF. The CDR3 bases are TGTGCCAGCAGCTTATTAACAGCGGGAGACATCTACGAGCAGTACTTC.

The J gene is TRBJ2-7, the V gene TRBV23-1; 12 nucleotides line up with TRBD1. TRBV23-1 is an ORF, with its function uncertain. CDR3 length: 15 amino acids. V shed 3 bases, J shed 5 bases, and the junction held 5 bases outside the gene matches. In nucleotides, the CDR3 is TGCGCCAGCAGTCACCCGGGACAGGGGGCCCACGAGCAGTACTTC. It translates to CASSHPGQGAHEQYF.

The chain is built from TRBV24-1 and TRBJ2-1; D is undetermined. This CDR3 is 12 amino acids long. Germline V gene lookup returns CDR1 KGHDR and CDR2 SFDVKD. The V and J ends lost 4 bases and 4 bases respectively, with 4 bases between them. The CDR3 DNA reads as TGTGCCACCAGTGACCAGTACAATGAGCAGTTCTTC. It yields the protein CATSDQYNEQFF.

The rearrangement uses TRBV3-1 (or the pseudogene TRBV3-2) and TRBJ2-7; a weak D match, TRBD2 (5 bases). The CDR3 sequence is 13 residues long. Germline CDR1 and CDR2: LGHDT and YNNKEL (reference sequence). Trimming pared 1 base from V and 7 bases from J, leaving 11 bases between. DNA of the CDR3: TGTGCCAGCAGCCAAGGGACTCTCAGGGAGCAGTACTTC. Translation gives CASSQGTLREQYF.

This clone showed up just once. The CDR3 bases are TGCGCCAGCAGCTTCGCACAGGGGGCGCAAAATTCACCCCTCCACTTT. The encoded protein is CASSFAQGAQNSPLHF. V usage is TRBV5-1 and J usage is TRBJ1-6, with TRBD1 matching over 9 bases. V lost 2 bases and J lost 7; bases outside the gene matches: 7. In germline, CDR1 is SGHRS, CDR2 YFSETQ. CDR3 length: 16 amino acids.

This chain connects TRBV11-2 to TRBJ2-7; 7 bases are a match to TRBD1. Per germline, CDR1 SGHAT and CDR2 FQNNGV. V lost 7 bases and J lost 2; bases outside the gene matches: 5. This CDR3 region has 13 residues. The CDR3 sequence is CASTADRTYEQYF. CDR3 nucleotides: TGTGCCAGCACCGCGGACAGGACCTACGAGCAGTACTTC.

This clone was picked up many times. The rearrangement uses TRBV16 and TRBJ1-2, with D maybe TRBD1 (5 bases). The CDR3 extends over 16 amino acids. Looked up from germline, CDR1 is KGHSY and CDR2 is FQNENV. The V and J ends lost 0 bases and 5 bases respectively, with 16 bases between them. The CDR3 sequence: CASSQSPSGGGYGYTF. CDR3 coding DNA: TGTGCCAGCAGCCAATCCCCCAGCGGTGGGGGGTATGGCTACACCTTC.

J is TRBJ1-1 and V is TRBV24-1; D gene uncertain. The CDR3 spans 13 residues. V gave up 5 bases and J gave up 3 bases, with 9 bases separating them. The V gene's germline CDR1 is KGHDR and CDR2 SFDVKD. This CDR3 reads CATSAGQDTEAFF. CDR3 nucleotide sequence: TGTGCCACCAGTGCTGGCCAGGACACTGAAGCTTTCTTT.

The chain links TRBV7-2 to TRBJ2-2, with 8 bases aligning to TRBD2. J lost 4 bases, V lost 5 bases, and 9 bases had no gene match. The length of the CDR3 is 16 residues. Germline V CDR1 and CDR2: SGHTA, FQGNSA. The CDR3 spells CASSVLSGGGTGELFF. CDR3 coding DNA: TGTGCCAGCAGCGTCCTGAGCGGGGGAGGCACCGGGGAGCTGTTTTTT. The whole variable domain, remainder taken from reference TRBV7-2 and TRBJ2-2, is GAGVSQSPSNKVTEKGKDVELRCDPISGHTALYWYRQSLGQGLEFLIYFQGNSAPDKSGLPSDRFSAERTGGSVSTLTIQRTQQEDSAVYLCASSVLSGGGTGELFFGEGSRLTVL.

This clone was detected only once. The chain joins TRBV7-9 to TRBJ1-2; 8 nucleotides align to TRBD1. Germline V gene sequence: CDR1 SEHNR, CDR2 FQNEAQ (reference sequence). CDR3 length: 15 residues. The V segment lost 3 bases and the J segment 4 bases; nucleotides outside the gene matches: 7. DNA of the CDR3: TGTGCCAGCAGCTTGGGACAGGCGAACGTCTATGGCTACACCTTC. Its protein product is CASSLGQANVYGYTF.

The rearrangement uses TRBV4-3 and TRBJ1-1, with D perhaps TRBD1 (6 bases). V lost 1 base, J lost 1 base, and 16 bases lay in between. Germline CDR1 is LGHNA and CDR2 is YSLEER. The CDR3 is 17 amino acids. The CDR3 bases are TGCGCCAGCAGCCAAGGCCCAGGGGCCCACGGGAACACTGAAGCTTTCTTT. It codes for CASSQGPGAHGNTEAFF.

The chain has TRBV11-3 and TRBJ1-3; TRBD1 agrees at 7 bases. In germline, CDR1 is SGHNT, CDR2 YENEEA. Losses at the gene ends were 5 bases for V and 0 bases for J; bases not matched to a gene: 4. The CDR3 runs to 15 residues. The chain's CDR3 is CASSLGTDSGNTIYF. For the CDR3, the DNA is TGTGCCAGCAGCCTTGGGACAGACTCTGGAAACACCATATATTTT.

As to this clone: The sample has other DNA sequences that encode this CDR3 too. This sequence joins TRBV19 and TRBJ2-7, with D perhaps matching TRBD1 (6 bases). CDR1 is LNHDA, CDR2 SQIVND, per germline (reference sequence). The CDR3 extends over 14 amino acids. V shed 3 bases and J shed 0 bases, with 9 bases lying between them. This chain's CDR3 is CASSIRGSSYEQYF. The CDR3 DNA reads TGTGCCAGTAGTATCAGGGGAAGCTCCTACGAGCAGTACTTC.

This rearrangement joins TRBV7-8 to TRBJ1-5; D gene uncertain. The germline V gene encodes CDR1 SGHVS and CDR2 FQNEAQ. This CDR3 is 15 amino acids long. Trimming took off 3 bases at V and 0 bases at J, with 9 bases between the two ends. For the CDR3, the DNA is TGTGCCAGCAGCTTGGGCAGCTATAGCAATCAGCCCCAGCATTTT. It yields the protein CASSLGSYSNQPQHF.